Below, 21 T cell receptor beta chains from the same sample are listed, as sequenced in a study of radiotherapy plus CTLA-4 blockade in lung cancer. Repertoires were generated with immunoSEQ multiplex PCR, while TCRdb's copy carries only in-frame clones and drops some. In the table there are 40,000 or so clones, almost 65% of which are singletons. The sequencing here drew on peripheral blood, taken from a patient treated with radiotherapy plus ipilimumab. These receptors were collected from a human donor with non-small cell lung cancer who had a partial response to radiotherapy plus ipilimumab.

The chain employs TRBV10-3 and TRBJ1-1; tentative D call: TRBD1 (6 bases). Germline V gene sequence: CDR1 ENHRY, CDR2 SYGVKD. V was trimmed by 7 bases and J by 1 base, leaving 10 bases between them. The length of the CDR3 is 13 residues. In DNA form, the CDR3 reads TGTGCCATCATGTCGACAGGGAACACTGAAGCTTTCTTT. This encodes CAIMSTGNTEAFF.

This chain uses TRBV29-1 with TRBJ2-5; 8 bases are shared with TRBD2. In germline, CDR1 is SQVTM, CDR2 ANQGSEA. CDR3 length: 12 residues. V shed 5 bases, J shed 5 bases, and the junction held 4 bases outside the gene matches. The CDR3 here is CSVSGSGETQYF. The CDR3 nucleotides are TGCAGCGTTAGCGGGAGTGGTGAGACCCAGTACTTC.

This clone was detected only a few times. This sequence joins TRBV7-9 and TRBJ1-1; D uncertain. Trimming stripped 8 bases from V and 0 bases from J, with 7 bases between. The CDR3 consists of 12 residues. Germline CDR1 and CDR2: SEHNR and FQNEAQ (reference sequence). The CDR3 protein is CASAQMNTEAFF. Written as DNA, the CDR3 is TGTGCCAGCGCGCAAATGAACACTGAAGCTTTCTTT.

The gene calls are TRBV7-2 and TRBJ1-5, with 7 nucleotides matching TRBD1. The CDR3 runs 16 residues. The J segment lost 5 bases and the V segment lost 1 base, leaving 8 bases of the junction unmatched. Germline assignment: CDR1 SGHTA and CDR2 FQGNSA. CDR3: CASSLEARRGDQPQHF. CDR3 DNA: TGTGCCAGCAGCTTAGAGGCCCGCAGGGGGGATCAGCCCCAGCATTTT.

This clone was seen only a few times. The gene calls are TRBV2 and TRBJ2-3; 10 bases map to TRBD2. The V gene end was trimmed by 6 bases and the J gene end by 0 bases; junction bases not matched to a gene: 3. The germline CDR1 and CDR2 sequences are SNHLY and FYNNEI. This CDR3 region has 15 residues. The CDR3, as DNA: TGTGCCAGCAGGGGACTAGCGATAAGCACAGATACGCAGTATTTT. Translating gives CASRGLAISTDTQYF.

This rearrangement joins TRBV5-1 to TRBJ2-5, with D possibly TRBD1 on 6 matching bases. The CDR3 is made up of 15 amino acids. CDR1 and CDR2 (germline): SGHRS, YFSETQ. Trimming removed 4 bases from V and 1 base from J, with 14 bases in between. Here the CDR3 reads CASSDLQGSQETQYF. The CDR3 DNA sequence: TGCGCCAGCAGCGACCTACAGGGTTCCCAAGAGACCCAGTACTTC.

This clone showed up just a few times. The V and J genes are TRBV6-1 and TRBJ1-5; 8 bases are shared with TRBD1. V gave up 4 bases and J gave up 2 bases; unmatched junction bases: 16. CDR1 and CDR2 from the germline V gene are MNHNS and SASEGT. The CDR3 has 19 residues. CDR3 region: CASSGESFPGQVGNQPQHF. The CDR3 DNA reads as TGTGCCAGCAGTGGAGAAAGTTTTCCGGGACAGGTCGGCAATCAGCCCCAGCATTTT.

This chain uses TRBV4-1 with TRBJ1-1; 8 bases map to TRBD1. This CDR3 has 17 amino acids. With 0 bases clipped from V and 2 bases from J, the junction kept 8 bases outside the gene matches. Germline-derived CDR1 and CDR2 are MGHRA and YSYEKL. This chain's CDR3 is CASSQDSRGHRNTEAFF. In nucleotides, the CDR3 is TGCGCCAGCAGCCAAGATTCCAGGGGGCATAGAAACACTGAAGCTTTCTTT.

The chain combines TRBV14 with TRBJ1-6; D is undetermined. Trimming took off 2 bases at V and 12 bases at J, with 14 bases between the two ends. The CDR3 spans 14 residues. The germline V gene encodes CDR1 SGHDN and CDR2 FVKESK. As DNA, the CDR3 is TGTGCCAGCAGCCAATGGGCGGGAGTGGGACCCCTCCACTTT. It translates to CASSQWAGVGPLHF.

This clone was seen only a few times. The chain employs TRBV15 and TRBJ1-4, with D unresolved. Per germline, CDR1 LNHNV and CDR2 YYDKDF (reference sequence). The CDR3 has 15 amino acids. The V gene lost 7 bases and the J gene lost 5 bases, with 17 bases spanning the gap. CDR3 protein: CATTHAQRVNEKLFF. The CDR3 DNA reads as TGTGCCACCACCCACGCGCAGAGGGTAAATGAAAAACTGTTTTTT.

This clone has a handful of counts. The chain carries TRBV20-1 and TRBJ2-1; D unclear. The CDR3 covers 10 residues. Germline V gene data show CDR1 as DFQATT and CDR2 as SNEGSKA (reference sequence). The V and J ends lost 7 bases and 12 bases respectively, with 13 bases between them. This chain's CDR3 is CSVDESRQFF. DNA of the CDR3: TGCAGTGTAGATGAGTCGAGGCAGTTCTTC.

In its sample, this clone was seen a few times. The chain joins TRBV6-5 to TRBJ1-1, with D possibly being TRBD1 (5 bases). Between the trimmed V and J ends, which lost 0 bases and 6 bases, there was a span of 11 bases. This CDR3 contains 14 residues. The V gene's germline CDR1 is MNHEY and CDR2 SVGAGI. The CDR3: CASSYSGVRSEAFF. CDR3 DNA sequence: TGTGCCAGCAGTTACTCAGGGGTAAGGTCTGAAGCTTTCTTT.

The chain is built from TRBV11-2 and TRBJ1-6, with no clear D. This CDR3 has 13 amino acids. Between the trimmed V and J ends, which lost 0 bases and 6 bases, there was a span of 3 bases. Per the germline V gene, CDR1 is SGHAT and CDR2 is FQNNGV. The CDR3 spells CASSLDLNSPLHF. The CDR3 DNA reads TGTGCCAGCAGCTTAGATCTTAATTCACCCCTCCACTTT. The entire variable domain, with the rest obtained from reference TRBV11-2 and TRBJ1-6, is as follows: EAGVAQSPRYKIIEKRQSVAFWCNPISGHATLYWYQQILGQGPKLLIQFQNNGVVDDSQLPKDRFSAERLKGVDSTLKIQPAKLEDSAVYLCASSLDLNSPLHFGNGTRLTVT.

The DNA of the CDR3 is TGTGCCAGCAGCCCAGGGACAGGCCCTGTCTACACCTTC. Protein sequence: CASSPGTGPVYTF. This chain joins TRBV9 and TRBJ1-2; the match to TRBD1 covers 8 bases. With 4 bases clipped from V and 10 bases from J, the junction kept 9 bases outside the gene matches. Germline V gives CDR1 SGDLS, CDR2 YYNGEE. CDR3 length equals 13 residues.

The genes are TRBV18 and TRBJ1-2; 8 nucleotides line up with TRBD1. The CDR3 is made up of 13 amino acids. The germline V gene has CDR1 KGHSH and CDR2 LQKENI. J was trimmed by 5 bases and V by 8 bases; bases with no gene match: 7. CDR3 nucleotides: TGTGCCAGCCGGACAGGGACGGGTTATGGCTACACCTTC. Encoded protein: CASRTGTGYGYTF.

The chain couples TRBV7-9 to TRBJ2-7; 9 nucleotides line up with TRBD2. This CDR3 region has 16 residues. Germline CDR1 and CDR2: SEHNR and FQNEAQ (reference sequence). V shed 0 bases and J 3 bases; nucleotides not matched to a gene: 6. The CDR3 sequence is CASSLASGSLSYEQYF. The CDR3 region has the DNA TGTGCCAGCAGCTTAGCTAGCGGGAGCCTTAGCTACGAGCAGTACTTC.

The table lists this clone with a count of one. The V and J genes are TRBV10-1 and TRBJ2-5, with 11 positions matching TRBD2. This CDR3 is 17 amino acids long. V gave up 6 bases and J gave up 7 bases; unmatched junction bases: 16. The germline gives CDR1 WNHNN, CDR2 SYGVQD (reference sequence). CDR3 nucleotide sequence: TGCGCCAGCAGGGACCCTCTCCTAGCGGGAGGAGAAGGGACCCAGTACTTC. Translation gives CASRDPLLAGGEGTQYF.

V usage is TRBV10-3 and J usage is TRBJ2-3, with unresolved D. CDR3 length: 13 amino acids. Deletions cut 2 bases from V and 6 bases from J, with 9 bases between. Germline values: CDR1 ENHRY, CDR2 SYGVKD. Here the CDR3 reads CAISEGSPDTQYF. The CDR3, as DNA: TGTGCCATCAGTGAGGGTAGCCCGGATACGCAGTATTTT.

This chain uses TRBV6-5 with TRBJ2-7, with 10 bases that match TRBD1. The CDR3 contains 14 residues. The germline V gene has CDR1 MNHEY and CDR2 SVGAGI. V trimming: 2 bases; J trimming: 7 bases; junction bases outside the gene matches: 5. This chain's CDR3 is CASSYGQGGREQYF. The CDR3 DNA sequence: TGTGCCAGCAGTTACGGACAGGGGGGACGGGAGCAGTACTTC.

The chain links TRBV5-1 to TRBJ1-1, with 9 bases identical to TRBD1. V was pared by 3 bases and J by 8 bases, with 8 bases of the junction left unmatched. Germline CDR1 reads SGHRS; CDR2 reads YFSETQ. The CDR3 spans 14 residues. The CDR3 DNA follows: TGCGCCAGCAGCTATCGACAGGGGGGAGGAGAAGCTTTCTTT. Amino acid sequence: CASSYRQGGGEAFF.

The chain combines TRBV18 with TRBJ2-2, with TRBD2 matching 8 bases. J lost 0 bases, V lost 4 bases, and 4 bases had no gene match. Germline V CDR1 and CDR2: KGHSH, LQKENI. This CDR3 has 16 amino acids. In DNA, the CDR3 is TGTGCCAGCTCACTCGGGGGACTAGCGAACACCGGGGAGCTGTTTTTT. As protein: CASSLGGLANTGELFF.